This T cell receptor (beta chain) was documented in a study of T cell repertoires in cytomegalovirus infection. There are 14 residues in the CDR3. The V gene's germline CDR1 is PRHDT and CDR2 FYEKMQ (reference sequence). TCRdb re-called the reads with MiXCR, one entry per CDR3 protein. The sample consists of more than 150,000 distinct CDR3 sequences, roughly 19% of them appearing once. Regarding this clonotype: The junction shows a germline mismatch at one end, possibly a read error.

The J gene is TRBJ1-2, the V gene TRBV13; TRBD1 might be the D (5 bases). Sequenced material: PBMCs. This TCR was recovered from a human donor in good health (CMV status not recorded). Some clones in this sample may be carry-over from other donors' samples. The CDR3 spells CTSSFRGANYGYTF. For the CDR3, the DNA is TGTACCAGCAGCTTTCGGGGGGCTAACTATGGCTACACCTTC.